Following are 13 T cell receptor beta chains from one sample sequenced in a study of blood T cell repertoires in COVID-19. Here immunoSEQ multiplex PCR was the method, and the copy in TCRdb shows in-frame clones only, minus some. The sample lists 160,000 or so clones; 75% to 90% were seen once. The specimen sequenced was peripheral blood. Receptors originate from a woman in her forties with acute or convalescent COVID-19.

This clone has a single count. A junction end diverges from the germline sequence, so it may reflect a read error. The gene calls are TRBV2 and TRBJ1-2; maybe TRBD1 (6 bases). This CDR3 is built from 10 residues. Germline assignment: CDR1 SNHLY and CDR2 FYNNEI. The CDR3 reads CAIEDSTSIF. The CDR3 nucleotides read TGTGCCATCGAGGACAGTACCTCCATCTTC.

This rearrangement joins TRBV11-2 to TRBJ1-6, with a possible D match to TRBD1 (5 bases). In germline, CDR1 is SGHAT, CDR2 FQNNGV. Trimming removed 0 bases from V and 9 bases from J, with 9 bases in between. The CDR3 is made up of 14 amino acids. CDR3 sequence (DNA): TGTGCCAGCAGCTTAGACAGGGTGGGTTCACCCCTCCACTTT. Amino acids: CASSLDRVGSPLHF.

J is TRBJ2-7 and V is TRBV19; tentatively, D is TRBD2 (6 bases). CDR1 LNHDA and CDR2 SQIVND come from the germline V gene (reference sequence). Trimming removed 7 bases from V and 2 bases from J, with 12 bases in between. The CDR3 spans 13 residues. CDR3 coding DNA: TGTGCCAGTAAGGAGGGATCGACCTACGAGCAGTACTTC. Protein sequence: CASKEGSTYEQYF.

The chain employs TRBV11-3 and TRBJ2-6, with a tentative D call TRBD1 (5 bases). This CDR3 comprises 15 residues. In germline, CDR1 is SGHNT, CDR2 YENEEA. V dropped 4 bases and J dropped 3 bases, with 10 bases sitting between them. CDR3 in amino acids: CASSYQGDGANVLTF. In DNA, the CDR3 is TGTGCCAGCAGCTACCAGGGTGATGGGGCCAACGTCCTGACTTTC. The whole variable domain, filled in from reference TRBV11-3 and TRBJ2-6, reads EAGVVQSPRYKIIEKKQPVAFWCNPISGHNTLYWYLQNLGQGPELLIRYENEEAVDDSQLPKDRFSAERLKGVDSTLKIQPAELGDSAVYLCASSYQGDGANVLTFGAGSRLTVL.

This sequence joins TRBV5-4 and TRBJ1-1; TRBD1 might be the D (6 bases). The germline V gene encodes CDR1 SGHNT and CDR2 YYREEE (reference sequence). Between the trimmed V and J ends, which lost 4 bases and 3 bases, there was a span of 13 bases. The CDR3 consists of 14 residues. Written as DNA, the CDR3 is TGTGCCAGCAGCAGGCGGGGGCGGGACACTGAAGCTTTCTTT. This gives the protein CASSRRGRDTEAFF.

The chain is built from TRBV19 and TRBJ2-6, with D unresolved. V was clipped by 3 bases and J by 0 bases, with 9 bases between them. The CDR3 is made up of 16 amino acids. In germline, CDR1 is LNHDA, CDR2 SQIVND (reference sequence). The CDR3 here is CASSIGRLSGANVLTF. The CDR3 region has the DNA TGTGCCAGTAGTATTGGTCGACTCTCTGGGGCCAACGTCCTGACTTTC.

The CDR3 loop is CASSLPGANQPQHF. The CDR3 nucleotides are TGTGCCAGCAGCTTACCAGGGGCGAATCAGCCCCAGCATTTT. The chain combines TRBV7-9 with TRBJ1-5; D may be TRBD1 (6 bases). With 2 bases removed from V and 4 bases from J, the gap between germline ends came to 9 bases. The CDR3 covers 14 residues. The germline V gene encodes CDR1 SEHNR and CDR2 FQNEAQ (reference sequence).

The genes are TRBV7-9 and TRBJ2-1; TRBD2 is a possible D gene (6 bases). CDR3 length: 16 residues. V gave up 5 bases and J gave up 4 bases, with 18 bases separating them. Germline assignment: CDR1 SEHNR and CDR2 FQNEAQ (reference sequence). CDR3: CASSLEPGLTYNEQFF. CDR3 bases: TGTGCCAGCAGCCTAGAACCGGGACTTACATACAATGAGCAGTTCTTC.

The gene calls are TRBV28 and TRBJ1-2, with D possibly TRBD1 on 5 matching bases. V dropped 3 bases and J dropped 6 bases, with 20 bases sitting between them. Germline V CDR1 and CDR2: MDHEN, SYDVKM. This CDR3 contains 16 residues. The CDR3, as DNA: TGTGCCAGCAGTTTGGGCAGGGCAGAAGGTAGAAATGGCTACACCTTC. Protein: CASSLGRAEGRNGYTF.

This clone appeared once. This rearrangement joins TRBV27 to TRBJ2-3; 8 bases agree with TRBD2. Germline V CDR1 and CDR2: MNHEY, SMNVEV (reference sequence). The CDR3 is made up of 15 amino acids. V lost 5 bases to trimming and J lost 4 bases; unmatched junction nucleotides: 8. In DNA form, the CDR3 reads TGTGCCAGCAGTCCAACAGCGGGAGCGGCAGATACGCAGTATTTT. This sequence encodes CASSPTAGAADTQYF.

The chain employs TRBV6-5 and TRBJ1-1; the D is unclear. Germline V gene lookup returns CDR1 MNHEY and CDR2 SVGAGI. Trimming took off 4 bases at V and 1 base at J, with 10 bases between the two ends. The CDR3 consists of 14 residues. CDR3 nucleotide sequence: TGTGCCAGCAGTTCCAGGATCTCGAACACTGAAGCTTTCTTT. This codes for CASSSRISNTEAFF.

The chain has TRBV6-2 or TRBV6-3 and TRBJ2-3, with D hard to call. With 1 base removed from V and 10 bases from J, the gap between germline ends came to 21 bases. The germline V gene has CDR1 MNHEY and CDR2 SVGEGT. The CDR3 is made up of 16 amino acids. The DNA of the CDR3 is TGTGCCAGCAGTTACTATACCGGATTACCCGCCCGGGCGCAGTATTTT. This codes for CASSYYTGLPARAQYF.

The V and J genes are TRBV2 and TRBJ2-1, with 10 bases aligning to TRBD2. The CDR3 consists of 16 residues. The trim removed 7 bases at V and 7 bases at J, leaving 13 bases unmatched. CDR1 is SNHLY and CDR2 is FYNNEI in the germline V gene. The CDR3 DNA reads TGTGCCAGCATGAAACGGCTAGCGGGAGTTTATAATGAGCAGTTCTTC. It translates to CASMKRLAGVYNEQFF.